This T cell receptor (beta chain) was captured by sequencing in a study of T cells in Graves' hyperthyroidism and ophthalmopathy. Per germline, CDR1 KGHSH and CDR2 LQKENI. The CDR3 sequence is 13 residues long. V shed 2 bases and J shed 11 bases, with 13 bases lying between them. It was RNA transcripts that yielded the amplified TCR beta CDR3 regions. In the first-round RT-PCR of the TCR CDR3, the HTBI primer set was used. TCRdb recomputed calls from the multiplex PCR reads with MiXCR, one row per CDR3 protein. This table has roughly 180,000 distinct CDR3 sequences, approximately 9% appearing once. Out of approximately 9.9 ml of fresh peripheral blood came the PBMCs.

The chain carries TRBV18 and TRBJ2-1, with a possible D match to TRBD1 (5 bases). Sequenced sample: blood. The sequence was collected from a woman in her late teens or twenties with Graves' hyperthyroidism that later progressed to Graves' ophthalmopathy. CDR3 bases: TGTGCCAGCTCACCAGGGGCGGCGGCCCAGCAGTTCTTC. Protein sequence: CASSPGAAAQQFF.